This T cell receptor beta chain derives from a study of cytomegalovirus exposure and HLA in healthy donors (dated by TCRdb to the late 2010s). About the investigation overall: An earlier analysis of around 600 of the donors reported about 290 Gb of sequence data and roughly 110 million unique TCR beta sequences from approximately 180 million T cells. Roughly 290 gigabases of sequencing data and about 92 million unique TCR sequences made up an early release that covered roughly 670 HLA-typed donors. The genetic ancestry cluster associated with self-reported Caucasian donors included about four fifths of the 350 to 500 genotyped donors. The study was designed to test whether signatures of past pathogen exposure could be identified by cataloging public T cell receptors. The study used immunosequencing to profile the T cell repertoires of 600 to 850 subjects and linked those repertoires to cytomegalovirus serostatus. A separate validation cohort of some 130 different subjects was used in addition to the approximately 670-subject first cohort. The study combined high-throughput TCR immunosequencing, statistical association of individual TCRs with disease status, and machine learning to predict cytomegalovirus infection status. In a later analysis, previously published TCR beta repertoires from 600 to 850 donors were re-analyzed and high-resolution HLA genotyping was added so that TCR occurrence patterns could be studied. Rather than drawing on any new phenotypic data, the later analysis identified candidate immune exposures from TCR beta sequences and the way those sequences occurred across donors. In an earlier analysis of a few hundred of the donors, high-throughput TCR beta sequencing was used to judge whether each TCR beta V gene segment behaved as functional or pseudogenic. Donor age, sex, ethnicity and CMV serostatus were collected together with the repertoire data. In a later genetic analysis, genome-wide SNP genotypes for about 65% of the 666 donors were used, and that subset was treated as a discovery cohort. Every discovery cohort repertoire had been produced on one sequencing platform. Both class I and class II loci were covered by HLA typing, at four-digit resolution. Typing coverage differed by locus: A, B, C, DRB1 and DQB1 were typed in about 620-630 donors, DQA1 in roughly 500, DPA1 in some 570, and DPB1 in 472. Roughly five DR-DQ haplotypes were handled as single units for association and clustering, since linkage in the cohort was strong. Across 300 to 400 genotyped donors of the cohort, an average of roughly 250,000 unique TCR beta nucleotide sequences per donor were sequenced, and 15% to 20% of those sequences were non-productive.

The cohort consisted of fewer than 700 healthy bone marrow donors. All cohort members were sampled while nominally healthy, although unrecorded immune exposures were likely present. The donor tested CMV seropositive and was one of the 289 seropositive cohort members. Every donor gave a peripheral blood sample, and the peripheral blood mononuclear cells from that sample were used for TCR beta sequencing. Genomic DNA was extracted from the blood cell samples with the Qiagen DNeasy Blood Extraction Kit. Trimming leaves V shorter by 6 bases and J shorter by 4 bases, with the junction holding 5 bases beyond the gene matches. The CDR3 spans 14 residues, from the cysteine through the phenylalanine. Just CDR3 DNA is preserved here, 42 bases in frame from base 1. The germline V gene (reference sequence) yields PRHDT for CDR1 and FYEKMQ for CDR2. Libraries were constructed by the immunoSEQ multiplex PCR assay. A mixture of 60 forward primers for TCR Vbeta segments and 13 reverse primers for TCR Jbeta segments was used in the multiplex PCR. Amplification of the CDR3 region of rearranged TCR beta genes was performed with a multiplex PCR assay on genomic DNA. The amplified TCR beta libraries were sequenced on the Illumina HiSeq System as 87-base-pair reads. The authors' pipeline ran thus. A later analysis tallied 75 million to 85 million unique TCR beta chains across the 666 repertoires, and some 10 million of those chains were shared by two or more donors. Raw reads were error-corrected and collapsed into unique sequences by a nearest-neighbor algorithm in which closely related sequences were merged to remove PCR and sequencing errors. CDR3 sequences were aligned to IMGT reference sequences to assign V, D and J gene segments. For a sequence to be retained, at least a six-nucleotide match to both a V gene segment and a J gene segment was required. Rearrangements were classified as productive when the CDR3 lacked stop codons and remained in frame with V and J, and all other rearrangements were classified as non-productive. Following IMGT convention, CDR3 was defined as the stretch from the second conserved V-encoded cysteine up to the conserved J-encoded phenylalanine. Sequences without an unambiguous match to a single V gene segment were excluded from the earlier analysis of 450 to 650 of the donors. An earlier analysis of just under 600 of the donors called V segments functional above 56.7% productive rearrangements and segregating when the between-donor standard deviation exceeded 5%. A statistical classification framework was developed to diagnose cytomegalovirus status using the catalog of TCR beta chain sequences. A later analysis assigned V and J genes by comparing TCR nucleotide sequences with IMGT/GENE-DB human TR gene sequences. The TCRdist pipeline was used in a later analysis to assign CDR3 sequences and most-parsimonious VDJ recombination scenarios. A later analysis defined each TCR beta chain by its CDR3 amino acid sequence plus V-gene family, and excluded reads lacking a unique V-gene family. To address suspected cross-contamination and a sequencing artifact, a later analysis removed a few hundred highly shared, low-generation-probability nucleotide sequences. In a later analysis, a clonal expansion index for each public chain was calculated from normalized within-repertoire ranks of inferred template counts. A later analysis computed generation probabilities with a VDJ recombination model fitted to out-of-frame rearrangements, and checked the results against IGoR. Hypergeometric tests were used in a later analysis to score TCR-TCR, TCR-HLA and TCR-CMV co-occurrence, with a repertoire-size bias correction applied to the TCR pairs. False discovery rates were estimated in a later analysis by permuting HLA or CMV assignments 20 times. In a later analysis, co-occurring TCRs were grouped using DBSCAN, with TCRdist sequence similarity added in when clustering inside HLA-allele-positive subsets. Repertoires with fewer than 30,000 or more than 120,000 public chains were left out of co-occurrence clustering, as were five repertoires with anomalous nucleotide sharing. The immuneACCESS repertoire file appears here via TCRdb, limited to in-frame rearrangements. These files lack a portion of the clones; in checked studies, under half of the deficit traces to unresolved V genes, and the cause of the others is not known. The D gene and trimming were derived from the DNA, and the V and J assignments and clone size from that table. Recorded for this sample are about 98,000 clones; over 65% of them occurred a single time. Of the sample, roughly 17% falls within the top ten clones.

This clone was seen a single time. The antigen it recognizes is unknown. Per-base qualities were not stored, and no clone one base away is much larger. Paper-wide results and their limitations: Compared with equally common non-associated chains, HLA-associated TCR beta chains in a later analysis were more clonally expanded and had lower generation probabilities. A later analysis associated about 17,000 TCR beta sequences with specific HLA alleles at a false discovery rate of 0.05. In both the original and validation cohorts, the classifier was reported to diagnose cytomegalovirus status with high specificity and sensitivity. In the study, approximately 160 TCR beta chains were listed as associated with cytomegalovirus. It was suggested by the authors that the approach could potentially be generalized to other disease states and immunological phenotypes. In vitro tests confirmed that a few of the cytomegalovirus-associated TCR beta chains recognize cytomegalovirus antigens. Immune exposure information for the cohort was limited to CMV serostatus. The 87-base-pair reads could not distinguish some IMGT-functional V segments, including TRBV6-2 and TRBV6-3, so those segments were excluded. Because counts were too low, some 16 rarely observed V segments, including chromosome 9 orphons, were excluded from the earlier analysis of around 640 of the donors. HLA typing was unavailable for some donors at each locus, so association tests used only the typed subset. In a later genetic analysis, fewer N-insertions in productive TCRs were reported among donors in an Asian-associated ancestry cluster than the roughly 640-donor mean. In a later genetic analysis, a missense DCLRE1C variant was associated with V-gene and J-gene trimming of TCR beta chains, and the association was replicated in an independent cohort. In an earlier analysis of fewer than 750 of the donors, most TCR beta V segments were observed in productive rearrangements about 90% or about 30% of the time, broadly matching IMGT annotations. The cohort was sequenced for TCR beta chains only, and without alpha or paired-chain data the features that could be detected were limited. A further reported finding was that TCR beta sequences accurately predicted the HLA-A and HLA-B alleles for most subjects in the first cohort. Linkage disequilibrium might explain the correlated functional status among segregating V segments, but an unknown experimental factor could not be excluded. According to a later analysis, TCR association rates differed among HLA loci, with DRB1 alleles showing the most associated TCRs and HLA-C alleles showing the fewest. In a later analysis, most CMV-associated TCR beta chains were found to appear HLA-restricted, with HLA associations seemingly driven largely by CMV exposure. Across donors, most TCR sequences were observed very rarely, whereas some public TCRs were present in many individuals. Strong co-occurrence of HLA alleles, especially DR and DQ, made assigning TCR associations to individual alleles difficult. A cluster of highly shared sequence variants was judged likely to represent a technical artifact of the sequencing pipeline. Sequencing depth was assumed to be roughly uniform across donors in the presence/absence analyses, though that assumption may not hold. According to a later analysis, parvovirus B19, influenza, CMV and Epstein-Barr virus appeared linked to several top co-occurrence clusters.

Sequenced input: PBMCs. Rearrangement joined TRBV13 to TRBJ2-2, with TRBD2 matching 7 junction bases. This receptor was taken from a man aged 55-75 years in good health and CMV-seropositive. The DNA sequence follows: TGTGCCAGCAGGATGGGGGGGGGCACCGGGGAGCTGTTTTTT. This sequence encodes CASRMGGGTGELFF.